This T cell receptor (beta chain) was profiled in a study of T cells in narcolepsy. Study overall: Donors had narcolepsy type 1 or type 2, or were healthy controls.

Study-wide findings and caveats: Same-patient CSF and blood CD4+ T cell clonotypes included HCRT-specific and TRIB2-specific autoreactive ones. Blood of same and different patients, but not healthy controls, reportedly held recurring autoreactive clonotypes.

Germline CDR1 SNHLY, CDR2 FYNNEI. The CDR3 is made up of 15 amino acids. Trimming pared 0 bases from V and 1 base from J, leaving 6 bases between. TCRdb's copy holds only in-frame clones and misses some; the assay was immunoSEQ multiplex PCR. This table has about 750 clones, around 30% appearing once. There are a few counts of this clone. What it binds is not known. The chain has TRBV2 and TRBJ2-2, with D possibly TRBD1 on 6 matching bases. This TCR was recovered from a human donor with narcolepsy. The sample taken for sequencing was cultured CD8+ T cells from cerebrospinal fluid. CDR3 nucleotide sequence: TGTGCCAGCAGTGAAGCGACAGGGAACACCGGGGAGCTGTTTTTT. Protein product: CASSEATGNTGELFF.